This record looks at one T cell receptor (beta chain) sequence and its context. Assay used: immunoSEQ multiplex PCR; TCRdb lists only in-frame clones, some missing. The repertoire holds under 70,000 clones, with 75% to 95% as singletons. This entry comes from a study of control samples from healthy donors and cancer patients. There are 16 residues in the CDR3. Germline values: CDR1 SGHVS, CDR2 FQNEAQ. Trimming removed 2 bases at V and 2 bases at J, with 15 bases between. The TCR was taken from a woman in her fifties or sixties with colorectal cancer. The rearrangement uses TRBV7-8 and TRBJ1-2; D is ambiguous. The sequenced material came from PBMCs. DNA of the CDR3: TGTGCCAGCAGCTTACACTCGGACGGATTCAACTATGGCTACACCTTC. The encoded protein is CASSLHSDGFNYGYTF.